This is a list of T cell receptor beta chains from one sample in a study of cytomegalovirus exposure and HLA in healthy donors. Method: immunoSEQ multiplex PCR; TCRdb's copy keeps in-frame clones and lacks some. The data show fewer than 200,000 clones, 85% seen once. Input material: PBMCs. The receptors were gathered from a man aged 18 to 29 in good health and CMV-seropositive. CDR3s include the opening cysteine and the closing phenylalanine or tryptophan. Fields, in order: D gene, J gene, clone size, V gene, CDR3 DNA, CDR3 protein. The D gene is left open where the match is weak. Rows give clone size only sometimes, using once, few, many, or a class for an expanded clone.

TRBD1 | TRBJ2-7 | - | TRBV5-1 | TGCGCCAGCAGCCAGGGACAGCCCCCCTACGAGCAGTACTTC | CASSQGQPPYEQYF
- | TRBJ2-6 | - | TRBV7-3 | TGTGCCAGCAGCCCGAACGTACAGCCTGGGGCCAACGTCCTGACTTTC | CASSPNVQPGANVLTF
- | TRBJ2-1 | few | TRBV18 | TGTGCCAGCTCCCACGGGGCCTACAATGAGCAGTTCTTC | CASSHGAYNEQFF
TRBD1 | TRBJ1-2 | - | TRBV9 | TGTGCCAGCAGCGTAGATGAAGGGGGCTACTATGGCTACACCTTC | CASSVDEGGYYGYTF
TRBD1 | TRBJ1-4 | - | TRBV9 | TGTGCCAGCAGCCCCACAGGGGGTAAGGATGAAAAACTGTTTTTT | CASSPTGGKDEKLFF
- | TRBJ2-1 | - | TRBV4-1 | TGCGCCAGCAGCCAAGCCGGAGGTCCCGTTTACAATGAGCAGTTCTTC | CASSQAGGPVYNEQFF
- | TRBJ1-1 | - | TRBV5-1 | TGCGCCAGCAGCTTGGACAGGGACACTGAAGCTTTCTTT | CASSLDRDTEAFF
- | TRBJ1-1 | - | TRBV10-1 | TGCGCCAGCAGCGGACAAATGAACACTGAAGCTTTCTTT | CASSGQMNTEAFF
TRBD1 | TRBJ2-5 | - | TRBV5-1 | TGCGCCAGCAGCAGGACAGGGAGTCAAGAGACCCAGTACTTC | CASSRTGSQETQYF
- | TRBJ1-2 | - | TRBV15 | TGTGCCACCAGCGCCCCGGGGCAAGGGGGACCGTCGAACTATGGCTACACCTTC | CATSAPGQGGPSNYGYTF
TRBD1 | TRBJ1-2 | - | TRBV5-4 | TGTGCCAGCAGCTTAGGGACAGGGCAATATGGCTACACCTTC | CASSLGTGQYGYTF
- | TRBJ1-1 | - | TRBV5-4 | TGTGCCAGCAGCTTGGAGCGGGGTCGGGCTTTCTTT | CASSLERGRAFF
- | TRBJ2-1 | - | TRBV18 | TGTGCCAGCTCCCCGTGGGAGAGCTCCTACAATGAGCAGTTCTTC | CASSPWESSYNEQFF
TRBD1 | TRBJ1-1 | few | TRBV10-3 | TGTGCCATATGGACAGGGAGGACTGAAGCTTTCTTT | CAIWTGRTEAFF
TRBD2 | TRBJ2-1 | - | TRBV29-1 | TGCAGCGTTGTAGGTCGGGAGGGGTACGATGAGCAGTTCTTC | CSVVGREGYDEQFF
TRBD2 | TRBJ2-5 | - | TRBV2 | TGTGCCAGCTGGACTAGCGGGGAAGCAGAGACCCAGTACTTC | CASWTSGEAETQYF
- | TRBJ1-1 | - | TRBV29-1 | TGCAGCGTTGCCCAGGGTAACATGAACACTGAAGCTTTCTTT | CSVAQGNMNTEAFF
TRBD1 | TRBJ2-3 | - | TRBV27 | TGTGCCAGTAGATCGACAGGGAGAGTTACAGATACGCAGTATTTT | CASRSTGRVTDTQYF
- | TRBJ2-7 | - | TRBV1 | TGCACCAGCAGCCTCCCGAGGTACGAGCAGTACTTC | CTSSLPRYEQYF
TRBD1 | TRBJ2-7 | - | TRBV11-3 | TGTGCCAGCAGCGGGGGACAGGGGTTCGCCTACGAGCAGTACTTC | CASSGGQGFAYEQYF
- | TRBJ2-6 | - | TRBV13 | TGTGCCAGCAGCTTATACGAGTCTGGGGCCAACGTCCTGACTTTC | CASSLYESGANVLTF
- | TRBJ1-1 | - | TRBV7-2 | TGTGCCAGCAGCACCCGGGACCCAAGGGGGACTTTCTTT | CASSTRDPRGTFF
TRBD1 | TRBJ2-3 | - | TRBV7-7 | TGTGCTAGCAGCTTACAGGGGAACCCAGATACGCAGTATTTT | CASSLQGNPDTQYF
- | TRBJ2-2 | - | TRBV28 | TGTGCCAGCAGAACCCCGGGACTCCTCCAAGGGGAGCTGTTTTTT | CASRTPGLLQGELFF
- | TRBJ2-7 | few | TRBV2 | TGTGCCAGTCCAACCTACGAGCAGTACTTC | CASPTYEQYF
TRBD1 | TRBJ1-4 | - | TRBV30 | TGTGCCTGGAGTTCCCCGGGACAGGGGGCACAAGATGAAAAACTGTTTTTT | CAWSSPGQGAQDEKLFF
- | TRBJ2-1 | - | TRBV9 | TGTGCCAGCAGCGGGGCAGGCAACAATGAGCAGTTCTTC | CASSGAGNNEQFF
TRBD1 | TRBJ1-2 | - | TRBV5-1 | TGCGCCAGCAGCTCGGGACAGGACTATGGCTACACCTTC | CASSSGQDYGYTF
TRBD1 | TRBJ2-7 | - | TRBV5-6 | TGTGCCAGCAGCCTAGGGGGCTTTACCTACGAGCAGTACTTC | CASSLGGFTYEQYF
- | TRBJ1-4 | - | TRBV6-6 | TGTGCCAGCAGCAACAGGGTGGAGGAAAAACTGTTTTTT | CASSNRVEEKLFF
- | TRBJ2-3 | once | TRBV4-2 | TGTGCCAGCAGCCAAGCCGCTGACTCAGATACGCAGTATTTT | CASSQAADSDTQYF
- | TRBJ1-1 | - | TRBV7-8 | TGTGCCAGCAGACTAAACAGGGATGAAGCTTTCTTT | CASRLNRDEAFF
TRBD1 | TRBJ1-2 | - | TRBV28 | TGTGCCAGCAGCTCCCCTCAGGGGGACTTTTATGGCTACACCTTC | CASSSPQGDFYGYTF
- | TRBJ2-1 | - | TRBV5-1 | TGCGCCAGCACCGTGCAGGCGTCCTCCTACAATGAGCAGTTCTTC | CASTVQASSYNEQFF
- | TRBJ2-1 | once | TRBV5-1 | TGCGCCAGCAGCTTGGGGGGCCCCGACAATGAGCAGTTCTTC | CASSLGGPDNEQFF
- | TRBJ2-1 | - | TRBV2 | TGTGCCAGCAGTGCTAGCGTCAATGAGCAGTTCTTC | CASSASVNEQFF
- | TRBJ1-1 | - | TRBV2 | TGTGCCAGCAGTCGACAGACGAACACTGAAGCTTTCTTT | CASSRQTNTEAFF
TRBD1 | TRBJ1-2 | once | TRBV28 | TGTGCCAGCAGCTCGGGACAGGATAGTGGCTACACCTTC | CASSSGQDSGYTF
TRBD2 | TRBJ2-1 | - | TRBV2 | TGTGCCAGCAGAGCCGGGACTACCAATGAGCAGTTCTTC | CASRAGTTNEQFF
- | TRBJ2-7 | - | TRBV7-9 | TGTGCCAGCAGCCCGCCCCGGGGTCGGGAGTACCTTGACGAGCAGTACTTC | CASSPPRGREYLDEQYF
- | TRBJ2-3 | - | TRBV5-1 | TGCGCCAGCAGCCCGAGGGCTAGCACAGATACGCAGTATTTT | CASSPRASTDTQYF
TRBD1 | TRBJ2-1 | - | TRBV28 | TGTGCCAGCAGTCCCCGGGACAGGGGGCGCAGGCTAGCGGTGAACAATGAGCAGTTCTTC | CASSPRDRGRRLAVNNEQFF
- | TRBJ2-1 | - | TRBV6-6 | TGTGCCAGCAGTTACGGGCTCATCTCCTACAATGAGCAGTTCTTC | CASSYGLISYNEQFF
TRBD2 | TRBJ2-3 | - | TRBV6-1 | TGTGCCAGCAGTGAAGCCCCTTTTCGGGAAATAGCGGGAGCCTTAGATACGCAGTATTTT | CASSEAPFREIAGALDTQYF
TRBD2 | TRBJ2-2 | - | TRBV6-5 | TGTGCCAGCAGTTTGGGACTAGGGTCTAGGACCGGGGAGCTGTTTTTT | CASSLGLGSRTGELFF
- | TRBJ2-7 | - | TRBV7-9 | TGTGCCAGCAGCTTAGCCTGGACAGACTCCTACGAGCAGTACTTC | CASSLAWTDSYEQYF
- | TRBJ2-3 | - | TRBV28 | TGTGCCAGCAGTTCAAAGCGTAGAACTAGCACAGATACGCAGTATTTT | CASSSKRRTSTDTQYF
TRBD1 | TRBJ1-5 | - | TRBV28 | TGTGCCAGCAGCCCCGGGACAGGGTGGAATCAGCCCCAGCATTTT | CASSPGTGWNQPQHF
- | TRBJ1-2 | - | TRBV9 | TGTGCCAGCAGCTCCATATACACAGGTTCTGGTGACTACACCTTC | CASSSIYTGSGDYTF
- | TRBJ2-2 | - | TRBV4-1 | TGCGCCAGCAGCCAAGTAGAAAGCGCGACCGGGGAGCTGTTTTTT | CASSQVESATGELFF
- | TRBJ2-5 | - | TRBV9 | TGTGCCAGCAGCACGTCGGTGGACTCGCGCGAGACCCAGTACTTC | CASSTSVDSRETQYF
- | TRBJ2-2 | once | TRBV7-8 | TGTGCCAGCAGCTTTAACAGGGAAGTGACCGGGGAGCTGTTTTTT | CASSFNREVTGELFF
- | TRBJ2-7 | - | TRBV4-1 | TGCGCCAGCAGCCGATTCAGTACTTCACTATCCTACGAGCAGTACTTC | CASSRFSTSLSYEQYF